The entry below describes one TCR beta chain. The clone's antigen remains unknown. One base away there is no much larger clone; base qualities are not given. TCRbeta CDR3 regions were amplified from genomic DNA using the immunoSEQ Assay, a bias-controlled multiplex PCR. The source study handled its data this way. The number of nucleated cells in each sample was estimated by amplification of reference gene primers within the assay. To quantify the absolute abundance of each unique TCRbeta CDR3 rearrangement, sequence reads were collapsed and filtered. Productive Simpson clonality was computed per sample as the square root of Simpson's diversity index over productive rearrangements. Imported from immuneACCESS, the table was reduced by TCRdb to in-frame sequences with V and J called. These copies leave out some clones; in studies compared against another copy, an unresolved V gene accounts for under half, and the cause of the remainder is not known. V and J calls and clone size are those listed in that table; D and trimming were worked out from the DNA. Here the sample has more than 45,000 clones; about 89% occur a single time. Of the sample, 15% to 20% falls within the top ten clones.

The source of the sample is a study of blood T cell repertoires in COVID-19 (dated by TCRdb to the early 2020s). About the full investigation: Samples covering the acute and convalescent phases of COVID-19 were provided by collaborators in the United States, Italy and Spain. Deeply sampled blood TCRbeta repertoires from subjects exposed to, actively infected with, or recovered from COVID-19 were included in the dataset. Where available, HLA class I and class II types were obtained from metadata supplied by the sample provider rather than from assay-based typing. The prospective study material was composed of cDNA or gDNA derived from T cells, B-cell-depleted T cells, or PBMCs. Samples came from the ongoing ImmuneRACE study (first 160 participants) plus 1,254 subjects from 6 global collaborators. The repertoires were made available in a free public database intended to serve as a resource for research on the immune response to SARS-CoV-2. The sample metadata nearly always contained a de-identified subject ID, COVID-19 status, age in years and sex.

Each collaborating institution followed its own protocols to collect whole blood in K2EDTA tubes. Collaborator samples were shipped for TCRbeta analysis as frozen whole blood, isolated PBMCs, or DNA extracted from either sample type. Beyond this particular receptor, the publication reports: Clinical and demographic metadata were provided uncurated, with the amount varying by source and participant.

Trimmed from V: 7 bases; trimmed from J: 0 bases; junction bases lacking a gene match: 6. CDR1 MDHEN and CDR2 SYDVKM are derived from the germline V gene. From the cysteine through the phenylalanine, the CDR3 covers 15 amino acids. Just CDR3 DNA is preserved here, 45 bases in frame from base 1. The TCR originated in a man aged 60 to 75 with active or convalescent COVID-19. Recombination joined TRBV28 with TRBJ2-1, and 7 junctional nucleotides match TRBD1. Source material: peripheral blood. The nucleotide sequence reads as follows: TGTGCCAGCAAAAGAGACAGGGACTCCTACAATGAGCAGTTCTTC. It codes for CASKRDRDSYNEQFF. Where the CDR3 stops, the reference TRBV28 and TRBJ2-1 genes take over; the full variable domain is DVKVTQSSRYLVKRTGEKVFLECVQDMDHENMFWYRQDPGLGLRLIYFSYDVKMKEKGDIPEGYSVSREKKERFSLILESASTNQTSMYLCASKRDRDSYNEQFFGPGTRLTVL.